These 23 T cell receptor beta chains were sequenced from one sample in a study of T-cell reconstitution after alpha-beta-depleted transplantation in children. The library targeted TCRbeta and was prepared with unique molecular identifiers. MiXCR was run by TCRdb on the PCR reads, yielding one entry per CDR3 protein. Of 440,000 or so distinct CDR3 sequences listed, roughly a tenth are singletons. The specimen comprised PBMCs from the stem cell graft donor, sampled from the stem cell graft. Source of these receptors: a human donor who donated a stem cell graft to a child with acute myeloid leukemia.

The chain has TRBV4-1 and TRBJ1-1; D is uncertain. The CDR3 contains 14 residues. V dropped 1 base and J dropped 1 base, with 7 bases sitting between them. Germline CDR1 MGHRA, CDR2 YSYEKL. CDR3 residues: CASSQVQQNTEAFF. In DNA form, the CDR3 reads TGCGCCAGCAGCCAAGTTCAGCAGAACACTGAAGCTTTCTTT.

Many counts were recorded for this clonotype. The chain is built from TRBV20-1 and TRBJ2-5, with 9 bases aligning to TRBD1. In germline, CDR1 is DFQATT, CDR2 SNEGSKA (reference sequence). The V gene end was trimmed by 3 bases and the J gene end by 5 bases; junction bases not matched to a gene: 7. The CDR3 sequence is 14 residues long. As DNA, the CDR3 is TGCAGTGCTAGGGCCGGGACAGGGTTGGAGACCCAGTACTTC. Its protein is CSARAGTGLETQYF.

The V call is TRBV20-1, the J call TRBJ1-2; TRBD1 aligns across 8 bases. In germline, CDR1 is DFQATT, CDR2 SNEGSKA (reference sequence). This CDR3 is built from 13 residues. V dropped 4 bases and J dropped 3; count of bases not matched to a gene: 4. The CDR3 DNA reads as TGCAGTGCTACGACAGGGGAGCACTATGGCTACACCTTC. Amino acid sequence: CSATTGEHYGYTF.

This clonotype has only a few counts. This chain uses TRBV6-8 with TRBJ1-5, with D perhaps matching TRBD1 (5 bases). In germline, CDR1 is MNHGY, CDR2 SAAAGT. The CDR3 has 15 amino acids. V was trimmed by 3 bases and J by 6 bases, leaving 15 bases between them. In DNA form, the CDR3 reads TGTGCCAGCAGTTATCCCTTTCGGGGGTCTCAGCCCCAGCATTTT. It specifies CASSYPFRGSQPQHF.

This clonotype occurred many times. The J gene is TRBJ1-1, the V gene TRBV27; D call uncertain. Per the germline V gene, CDR1 is MNHEY and CDR2 is SMNVEV (reference sequence). The CDR3 is 12 amino acids. CDR3 in amino acids: CEQEEGNTEAFF. CDR3 nucleotides: TGTGAGCAGGAGGAAGGGAACACTGAAGCTTTCTTT.

This clonotype has a handful of counts. This chain links TRBV11-2 with TRBJ2-5; the match to TRBD1 covers 8 bases. Trimming cost V 1 base and J 4 bases; bases outside gene matches: 17. The CDR3 extends over 19 amino acids. Per the germline V gene, CDR1 is SGHAT and CDR2 is FQNNGV. The CDR3 DNA sequence: TGTGCCAGCAGCTTAGGTGGACAGGGCTCGTTGTGGCCGGGAGAGACCCAGTACTTC. Amino acid sequence: CASSLGGQGSLWPGETQYF.

This clonotype has only a few counts. The V and J genes are TRBV7-9 and TRBJ2-7; TRBD1 matches 9 bases. CDR1 is SEHNR, CDR2 FQNEAQ, per germline (reference sequence). The V segment lost 5 bases and the J segment 2 bases; nucleotides outside the gene matches: 4. CDR3 length: 14 residues. CDR3 sequence (DNA): TGTGCCAGCAGCCCCGGGACAGGGCCCTACGAGCAGTACGTC. This encodes CASSPGTGPYEQYV.

The chain carries TRBV3-1 and TRBJ1-4; no clear D gene. Germline CDR1 is LGHDT and CDR2 is YNNKEL (reference sequence). V was shortened by 0 bases and J by 4 bases, with 12 bases between the two germline ends. The CDR3 has 16 amino acids. Here the CDR3 DNA reads TGTGCCAGCAGCCAAGATCTAGAACTGATTAATGAAAAACTGTTTTTT. It encodes CASSQDLELINEKLFF. Full variable domain (outside the CDR3, taken from reference TRBV3-1 and TRBJ1-4): DTAVSQTPKYLVTQMGNDKSIKCEQNLGHDTMYWYKQDSKKFLKIMFSYNNKELIINETVPNRFSPKSPDKAHLNLHINSLELGDSAVYFCASSQDLELINEKLFFGSGTQLSVL.

This chain joins TRBV25-1 and TRBJ2-1; TRBD2 matches 7 bases. Germline assignment: CDR1 MGHDK and CDR2 SYGVNS. CDR3 length: 17 residues. Trimming at V came to 10 bases and at J to 3 bases, leaving 18 bases not matched to a gene. The CDR3, as DNA: TGTGCCACCAAAGAACCCCAAGGCGGGGGAGTCTACAATGAGCAGTTCTTC. Protein: CATKEPQGGGVYNEQFF.

The V call is TRBV5-1, the J call TRBJ2-3; a possible D gene is TRBD2 (5 bases). Germline V gene data show CDR1 as SGHRS and CDR2 as YFSETQ. The CDR3 runs 16 residues. V lost 4 bases and J lost 4, with 19 bases in between. DNA of the CDR3: TGCGCCAGCAGCACCCGTCTAGCCGCTGGCGCAGATACGCAGTATTTT. Protein product: CASSTRLAAGADTQYF. Full variable domain (remainder filled in from reference TRBV5-1 and TRBJ2-3): KAGVTQTPRYLIKTRGQQVTLSCSPISGHRSVSWYQQTPGQGLQFLFEYFSETQRNKGNFPGRFSGRQFSNSRSEMNVSTLELGDSALYLCASSTRLAAGADTQYFGPGTRLTVL.

The chain uses TRBV5-1 and TRBJ1-5; 9 nucleotides line up with TRBD1. Losses at the gene ends were 3 bases for V and 5 bases for J; bases not matched to a gene: 3. CDR3 length equals 14 residues. Germline values: CDR1 SGHRS, CDR2 YFSETQ. In nucleotides, the CDR3 is TGCGCCAGCAGCTGGACAGGGGAAGATCAGCCCCAGCATTTT. Translated, it gives CASSWTGEDQPQHF.

This clonotype was seen a few times. The rearrangement uses TRBV12-3 or TRBV12-4 and TRBJ1-1; tentatively, D is TRBD1 (5 bases). The CDR3 spans 13 residues. The V end was cut by 5 bases, the J end by 9 bases, with 16 bases between. The DNA for the CDR3 is TGTGCCAGCAGTACCAAGGGCGGGACTCAAGCTTTCTTT. It yields the protein CASSTKGGTQAFF.

This clonotype was detected ten times or more. The V gene is TRBV7-2, the J gene TRBJ2-3, with D unresolved. Germline CDR1 reads SGHTA; CDR2 reads FQGNSA. Deletions cut 4 bases from V and 5 bases from J, with 7 bases between. The CDR3 is 12 amino acids. DNA for the CDR3: TGTGCCAGCAGCTACCTGAGAGATACGCAGTATTTT. Translation gives CASSYLRDTQYF.

V is TRBV7-8 and J is TRBJ2-1; perhaps TRBD2 as D (5 bases). Deletions cut 2 bases from V and 2 bases from J, with 16 bases between. This CDR3 has 17 residues. Germline lookup yields CDR1 SGHVS and CDR2 FQNEAQ. CDR3 loop: CASSLRRTEIPYNEQFF. CDR3 DNA sequence: TGTGCCAGCAGCTTAAGGAGGACGGAAATCCCCTACAATGAGCAGTTCTTC. Using reference TRBV7-8 and TRBJ2-1 for the parts outside the CDR3, the full variable domain is GAGVSQSPRYKVAKRGQDVALRCDPISGHVSLFWYQQALGQGPEFLTYFQNEAQLDKSGLPSDRFFAERPEGSVSTLKIQRTQQEDSAVYLCASSLRRTEIPYNEQFFGPGTRLTVL.

The chain has TRBV12-3 or TRBV12-4 and TRBJ2-1; TRBD2 matches at 12 bases. The V and J ends lost 6 bases and 2 bases, in that order; junction bases with no gene match: 2. The CDR3 runs to 15 residues. CDR3 loop: CASRSSGGAYNEQFF. The CDR3 region has the DNA TGTGCCAGCAGATCTAGCGGGGGGGCCTACAATGAGCAGTTCTTC.

This clonotype was seen ten or more times. The CDR3: CASSFSRNTGELFF. The CDR3 nucleotides are TGTGCCAGCAGCTTCTCCAGGAACACCGGGGAGCTGTTTTTT. J is TRBJ2-2 and V is TRBV5-5; D is uncertain. V lost 2 bases, J lost 1 base, and 6 bases lay in between. The length of the CDR3 is 14 residues. CDR1 is SGHKS and CDR2 is YYEKEE in the germline V gene (reference sequence).

This clonotype was seen a few times. The chain is built from TRBV12-3 or TRBV12-4 and TRBJ2-7; D remains unclear. The CDR3 contains 12 residues. Trimming cost V 2 bases and J 6 bases, with 8 bases left between them. The DNA of the CDR3 is TGTGCCAGCAGTTTAATCACTGGCGAGCAGTACTTC. Protein sequence: CASSLITGEQYF.

The chain combines TRBV7-9 with TRBJ1-2, with 7 bases lining up with TRBD1. CDR3 length: 14 amino acids. Trimming removed 3 bases from V and 6 bases from J; junction bases left unmatched: 7. From germline, CDR1 is SEHNR and CDR2 FQNEAQ (reference sequence). The CDR3 coding sequence is TGTGCCAGCAGCTTGACAGGGTCGAGGGATGGCTACACCTTC. It translates to CASSLTGSRDGYTF.

This chain joins TRBV7-9 and TRBJ1-1; 10 bases line up with TRBD1. Germline CDR1 is SEHNR and CDR2 is FQNEAQ (reference sequence). This CDR3 region has 16 residues. Trimming removed 4 bases from V and 4 bases from J; junction bases left unmatched: 9. CDR3 sequence reads: CASSSTPGQGTTEAFF. In DNA form, the CDR3 reads TGTGCCAGCAGCTCGACCCCGGGACAGGGGACCACTGAAGCTTTCTTT.

This clonotype was found a few times. The chain employs TRBV5-1 and TRBJ1-2, with 7 bases fitting TRBD1. In germline, CDR1 is SGHRS, CDR2 YFSETQ. Trimming removed 4 bases from V and 4 bases from J; junction bases left unmatched: 10. This CDR3 has 15 amino acids. The CDR3 loop is CASSLDRVWSYGYTF. The DNA of the CDR3 is TGCGCCAGCAGCCTAGACAGGGTCTGGTCCTATGGCTACACCTTC.

This clonotype was picked up a small number of times. V and J are TRBV19 and TRBJ1-2; D call uncertain. Germline V gene data show CDR1 as LNHDA and CDR2 as SQIVND (reference sequence). V lost 3 bases, J lost 2 bases, and 4 bases lay in between. This CDR3 region has 12 residues. CDR3 DNA sequence: TGTGCCAGTAGTATCCTGAACTATGGCTACACCTTC. It codes for CASSILNYGYTF.

This clonotype was counted a few times. V and J are TRBV20-1 and TRBJ2-7; TRBD1 is a possible D gene (5 bases). The germline CDR1 and CDR2 sequences are DFQATT and SNEGSKA (reference sequence). CDR3 length equals 17 residues. V lost 1 base and J 0 bases, leaving 19 bases between the germline ends. CDR3 nucleotide sequence: TGCAGTGCTAGAGTATACCCCTCCCGACAGAGCTCCTACGAGCAGTACTTC. Translation gives CSARVYPSRQSSYEQYF.

V usage is TRBV10-3 and J usage is TRBJ1-1; D is uncertain. The CDR3 is 12 residues long. V was trimmed by 6 bases and J by 2 bases, leaving 7 bases between them. Germline CDR1 ENHRY, CDR2 SYGVKD. The DNA of the CDR3 is TGTGCCATCAGGGGTGTCAACACTGAAGCTTTCTTT. This codes for CAIRGVNTEAFF.